The 28 T cell receptor beta chains reported below all come from one sample, sequenced in a study of cytomegalovirus exposure and HLA in healthy donors. The PCR contained 60 Vbeta and 13 Jbeta primers. Produced via immunoSEQ multiplex PCR; TCRdb's table is partial and in-frame only. Here the sample spans roughly 130,000 clones, 80% to 85% being singletons. Sequenced material: PBMCs. These receptors all stem from a man aged 30-40 years in good health and CMV-seronegative.

The chain is built from TRBV18 and TRBJ1-2; D uncertain. V lost 3 bases and J 0 bases, leaving 8 bases between the germline ends. Germline CDR1 reads KGHSH; CDR2 reads LQKENI. The CDR3 runs 14 residues. Here the CDR3 DNA reads TGTGCCAGCTCACCGGCGGACTCTAACTATGGCTACACCTTC. Protein: CASSPADSNYGYTF.

The table lists this clone with a few counts. The chain employs TRBV6-1 and TRBJ2-2, with unresolved D. CDR3 length equals 16 residues. CDR1 and CDR2 (germline): MNHNS, SASEGT. V lost 1 base and J 0 bases, leaving 9 bases between the germline ends. This CDR3 is CASSEGLHANTGELFF. CDR3 coding DNA: TGTGCCAGCAGTGAAGGGCTCCACGCGAACACCGGGGAGCTGTTTTTT.

This clone was observed once. This chain connects TRBV11-2 to TRBJ2-7, with D tentatively TRBD1 (6 bases). The CDR3 consists of 13 residues. Trimming stripped 4 bases from V and 3 bases from J, with 10 bases between. Per the germline V gene, CDR1 is SGHAT and CDR2 is FQNNGV. DNA for the CDR3: TGTGCCAGCAGCTATGGGACACTCTACGAGCAGTACTTC. Translated, it gives CASSYGTLYEQYF. Full variable domain (rest looked up from reference TRBV11-2 and TRBJ2-7): EAGVAQSPRYKIIEKRQSVAFWCNPISGHATLYWYQQILGQGPKLLIQFQNNGVVDDSQLPKDRFSAERLKGVDSTLKIQPAKLEDSAVYLCASSYGTLYEQYFGPGTRLTVT.

The chain joins TRBV19 to TRBJ2-5, with TRBD2 matching over 7 bases. The J call may not be correct, given that the DNA end is closer to TRBJ2-7. Looked up from germline, CDR1 is LNHDA and CDR2 is SQIVND (reference sequence). The length of the CDR3 is 15 residues. DNA for the CDR3: TGTGCCAGTAGTAACCCCCCGGGGGGTACCTACGAGCAGTACTTC. Protein: CASSNPPGGTYEQYF.

The V and J genes are TRBV20-1 and TRBJ2-7; D possibly corresponds to TRBD2 (6 bases). Trimming cost V 3 bases and J 6 bases, with 9 bases left between them. CDR3 length equals 11 residues. CDR1 and CDR2 from the germline V gene are DFQATT and SNEGSKA (reference sequence). CDR3 in DNA: TGCAGTGCTAGCGGGGGTGGCGAGCAGTACTTC. Its translation: CSASGGGEQYF.

The genes are TRBV12-5 and TRBJ2-5; TRBD1 matches 8 bases. V trimming: 2 bases; J trimming: 5 bases; junction bases outside the gene matches: 4. Per germline, CDR1 LGHNT and CDR2 FRNRAP. This CDR3 is built from 14 residues. CDR3 in amino acids: CASGLSGGYETQYF. CDR3 DNA: TGTGCTAGTGGTTTGTCAGGGGGCTACGAGACCCAGTACTTC.

The V gene is TRBV21-1, the J gene TRBJ1-1; the table's TRBD1 call for D was not verified on the DNA. TRBV21-1 is an annotated pseudogene. The CDR3 has 16 residues. The CDR3 spells CASSKTVPPMNTEAFF. CDR3 coding DNA: TGTGCCAGCAGCAAAACAGTTCCCCCTATGAACACTGAAGCTTTCTTT.

This clone was detected a few times. The rearrangement uses TRBV15 and TRBJ2-6, with 8 bases matching TRBD1. V trimming: 8 bases; J trimming: 0 bases; junction bases outside the gene matches: 9. This CDR3 has 17 amino acids. Germline CDR1 LNHNV, CDR2 YYDKDF (reference sequence). CDR3 sequence reads: CATGTGTGASGANVLTF. The CDR3 DNA follows: TGTGCCACCGGGACGGGGACAGGAGCCTCTGGGGCCAACGTCCTGACTTTC.

The CDR3 loop is CASRVGGPSTDTQYF. CDR3 sequence (DNA): TGTGCCAGCAGGGTGGGAGGCCCTAGCACAGATACGCAGTATTTT. The V and J genes are TRBV7-2 and TRBJ2-3; a possible D gene is TRBD2 (6 bases). CDR3 length: 15 residues. V lost 6 bases and J 0 bases, leaving 13 bases between the germline ends. Germline V gene data show CDR1 as SGHTA and CDR2 as FQGNSA.

This chain links TRBV6-1 with TRBJ1-3; tentatively, D is TRBD1 (5 bases). The length of the CDR3 is 14 residues. V lost 11 bases to trimming and J lost 0 bases, with 14 bases between them. Germline CDR1 is MNHNS and CDR2 is SASEGT. In nucleotides, the CDR3 is TGTGCCGGGTCGACAGACTTCTCTGGAAACACCATATATTTT. As protein: CAGSTDFSGNTIYF.

CDR3 protein: CASRAGPEIGYTF. The CDR3, as DNA: TGTGCCAGCAGAGCAGGCCCAGAAATTGGCTACACCTTC. This chain links TRBV2 with TRBJ1-2; no reliable D call. There are 13 residues in the CDR3. Germline CDR1 is SNHLY and CDR2 is FYNNEI. V was trimmed by 6 bases and J by 7 bases, leaving 15 bases between them.

This clone appeared a few times. This chain connects TRBV7-9 to TRBJ1-6, with D possibly being TRBD1 (5 bases). Germline CDR1 is SEHNR and CDR2 is FQNEAQ (reference sequence). Trimming shortened V by 2 bases and J by 11 bases, and 10 bases separated the two germline ends. This CDR3 has 13 amino acids. CDR3 DNA: TGTGCCAGCAGCTTAACCCAGGGCGCACCCCTCCACTTT. It codes for CASSLTQGAPLHF. Based on the CDR3 plus reference TRBV7-9 and TRBJ1-6, the full variable domain is DTGVSQNPRHKITKRGQNVTFRCDPISEHNRLYWYRQTLGQGPEFLTYFQNEAQLEKSRLLSDRFSAERPKGSFSTLEIQRTEQGDSAMYLCASSLTQGAPLHFGNGTRLTVT.

The CDR3 loop reads CASSISPAVSGNTIYF. The CDR3 DNA reads as TGTGCCAGTAGTATATCCCCAGCGGTCTCTGGAAACACCATATATTTT. V gene TRBV19 combines with J gene TRBJ1-3; D uncertain. V was trimmed by 2 bases and J by 0 bases, leaving 11 bases between them. Germline CDR1 and CDR2: LNHDA and SQIVND (reference sequence). The CDR3 spans 16 residues.

In DNA, the CDR3 is TGTGCCTGGAGTGTAGGGGTTAGCCAGCCCCAGCATTTT. Translation: CAWSVGVSQPQHF. This chain links TRBV30 with TRBJ1-5; possible D gene TRBD1, 5 bases. The ends were cut back, 0 bases at V and 7 bases at J, with 10 bases in the middle. The CDR3 spans 13 residues. CDR1 and CDR2 from the germline V gene are GTSNPN and SVGIG (reference sequence).

The rearrangement uses TRBV28 and TRBJ2-1; 12 bases fit TRBD2. V dropped 5 bases and J dropped 4; count of bases not matched to a gene: 6. Germline values: CDR1 MDHEN, CDR2 SYDVKM. The CDR3 is 16 residues long. DNA of the CDR3: TGTGCCAGCAGTCTCCTAGCGGGGGGGGGATACAATGAGCAGTTCTTC. Protein product: CASSLLAGGGYNEQFF.

This chain links TRBV4-1 with TRBJ2-7, with D perhaps matching TRBD2 (5 bases). CDR3 size: 14 residues. Trimming left V 4 bases short and J 0 bases short, with 10 bases between. CDR1 and CDR2 from the germline V gene are MGHRA and YSYEKL. The CDR3 DNA is TGCGCCAGCAGCCTGGACTCCCGCTCCTACGAGCAGTACTTC. It yields the protein CASSLDSRSYEQYF.

This clone was counted once. The V call is TRBV19, the J call TRBJ1-1; D not resolved. Deletions cut 0 bases from V and 2 bases from J, with 7 bases between. Germline lookup yields CDR1 LNHDA and CDR2 SQIVND (reference sequence). The CDR3 totals 14 residues. Here the CDR3 DNA reads TGTGCCAGTAGTATAGAGGCTTACAACACTGAAGCTTTCTTT. Its translation is CASSIEAYNTEAFF.

The rearrangement uses TRBV30 and TRBJ2-7; TRBD1 aligns across 8 bases. Germline V gene lookup returns CDR1 GTSNPN and CDR2 SVGIG (reference sequence). The CDR3 covers 13 residues. The V and J ends lost 0 bases and 7 bases, in that order; junction bases with no gene match: 5. The DNA for the CDR3 is TGTGCCTGGAGTGTACGCAGGGGGCTTGAGCAGTACTTC. Translated: CAWSVRRGLEQYF. Variable domain in full (rest from reference TRBV30 and TRBJ2-7): SQTIHQWPATLVQPVGSPLSLECTVEGTSNPNLYWYRQAAGRGLQLLFYSVGIGQISSEVPQNLSASRPQDRQFILSSKKLLLSDSGFYLCAWSVRRGLEQYFGPGTRLTVT.

This chain connects TRBV6-1 to TRBJ2-7; D perhaps matches TRBD1 (6 bases). The CDR3 sequence is 14 residues long. CDR1 and CDR2 from the germline V gene are MNHNS and SASEGT. Deletions cut 5 bases from V and 2 bases from J, with 13 bases between. The CDR3 region is CASSPSGEPYEQYF. CDR3 DNA: TGTGCCAGCAGTCCCTCAGGGGAACCCTACGAGCAGTACTTC.

The chain couples TRBV27 to TRBJ1-5; TRBD1 matches 7 bases. V was pared by 6 bases and J by 7 bases, with 3 bases of the junction left unmatched. The germline CDR1 and CDR2 sequences are MNHEY and SMNVEV (reference sequence). The CDR3 spans 12 residues. Written as DNA, the CDR3 is TGTGCCAGCAGGGCGACAGGGCAGCCCCAGCATTTT. As protein: CASRATGQPQHF.

The chain employs TRBV27 and TRBJ1-6; a possible D gene is TRBD1 (6 bases). Trimming shortened V by 6 bases and J by 5 bases, and 11 bases separated the two germline ends. Germline CDR1 is MNHEY and CDR2 is SMNVEV (reference sequence). The CDR3 contains 14 residues. CDR3 bases: TGTGCCAGCAGCTCCCGGACAGATAATTCACCCCTCCACTTT. Translating gives CASSSRTDNSPLHF.

Comment on this clone: A read error may produce the germline difference seen at one junction end. The chain carries TRBV7-9 and TRBJ2-5; possibly TRBD2 for D (6 bases). The CDR3 spans 13 residues. Germline lookup yields CDR1 SEHNR and CDR2 FQNEAQ (reference sequence). CDR3 amino acids: CTSSLGGIETQYF. CDR3 DNA sequence: TGTACCAGCAGCCTTGGAGGGATCGAGACCCAGTACTTC.

The chain uses TRBV7-9 and TRBJ2-7; D ambiguous. The CDR3 spans 15 residues. Germline CDR1 SEHNR, CDR2 FQNEAQ (reference sequence). The V end lost 5 bases, the J end lost 0 bases, and 14 bases lay between the germline ends. As DNA, the CDR3 is TGTGCCAGCAGCCCATCGCCAACCAGCTCCTACGAGCAGTACTTC. It yields the protein CASSPSPTSSYEQYF. Drawing the rest from reference TRBV7-9 and TRBJ2-7, the complete variable domain is DTGVSQNPRHKITKRGQNVTFRCDPISEHNRLYWYRQTLGQGPEFLTYFQNEAQLEKSRLLSDRFSAERPKGSFSTLEIQRTEQGDSAMYLCASSPSPTSSYEQYFGPGTRLTVT.

Of note for this clone: An end of the junction differs from the germline gene, which may be a read error. V is TRBV7-6 and J is TRBJ2-2; TRBD1 agrees at 8 bases. This CDR3 is built from 14 residues. Germline assignment: CDR1 SGHVS and CDR2 FNYEAQ. The CDR3 loop reads CASSLRQGTGELVF. CDR3 DNA sequence: TGTGCCAGCAGCCTAAGACAGGGGACCGGGGAGCTGGTTTTT. The entire variable domain, with the rest obtained from reference TRBV7-6 and TRBJ2-2, is as follows: GAGVSQSPRYKVTKRGQDVALRCDPISGHVSLYWYRQALGQGPEFLTYFNYEAQQDKSGLPNDRFSAERPEGSISTLTIQRTEQRDSAMYRCASSLRQGTGELVFGEGSRLTVL.

V is TRBV9 and J is TRBJ1-2; D not resolved. The CDR3 consists of 14 residues. The V end lost 0 bases, the J end lost 1 base, and 7 bases lay between the germline ends. Per germline, CDR1 SGDLS and CDR2 YYNGEE. In DNA form, the CDR3 reads TGTGCCAGCAGCGTAGATAGCGGTAACTATGGCTACACCTTC. This translates into CASSVDSGNYGYTF. Drawing the rest from reference TRBV9 and TRBJ1-2, the complete variable domain is DSGVTQTPKHLITATGQRVTLRCSPRSGDLSVYWYQQSLDQGLQFLIQYYNGEERAKGNILERFSAQQFPDLHSELNLSSLELGDSALYFCASSVDSGNYGYTFGSGTRLTVV.

This chain joins TRBV11-2 and TRBJ2-5; 14 nucleotides line up with TRBD2. CDR3 length: 18 residues. Germline-derived CDR1 and CDR2 are SGHAT and FQNNGV. V was pared by 5 bases and J by 4 bases, with 12 bases of the junction left unmatched. DNA of the CDR3: TGTGCCAGCAGCCTCAGACTAGCGGGGGGGCCAGGAGCAGAGACCCAGTACTTC. Protein product: CASSLRLAGGPGAETQYF.

The CDR3 is CASSFGRGSGELFF. CDR3 bases: TGTGCCAGCAGTTTCGGAAGGGGGAGCGGGGAGCTGTTTTTT. The V call is TRBV27, the J call TRBJ2-2; tentatively, D is TRBD1 (6 bases). Trimming pared 3 bases from V and 7 bases from J, leaving 12 bases between. CDR3 length equals 14 residues. Germline lookup yields CDR1 MNHEY and CDR2 SMNVEV (reference sequence).

The rearrangement uses TRBV30 and TRBJ1-1; tentative D call: TRBD1 (5 bases). Germline V gives CDR1 GTSNPN, CDR2 SVGIG (reference sequence). This CDR3 region has 12 residues. Trimming removed 2 bases at V and 1 base at J, with 5 bases between. CDR3 protein: CAWSQGNTEAFF. The CDR3 DNA sequence: TGTGCCTGGAGTCAGGGGAACACTGAAGCTTTCTTT. The variable domain in full, with the rest retrieved from reference TRBV30 and TRBJ1-1, is SQTIHQWPATLVQPVGSPLSLECTVEGTSNPNLYWYRQAAGRGLQLLFYSVGIGQISSEVPQNLSASRPQDRQFILSSKKLLLSDSGFYLCAWSQGNTEAFFGQGTRLTVV.